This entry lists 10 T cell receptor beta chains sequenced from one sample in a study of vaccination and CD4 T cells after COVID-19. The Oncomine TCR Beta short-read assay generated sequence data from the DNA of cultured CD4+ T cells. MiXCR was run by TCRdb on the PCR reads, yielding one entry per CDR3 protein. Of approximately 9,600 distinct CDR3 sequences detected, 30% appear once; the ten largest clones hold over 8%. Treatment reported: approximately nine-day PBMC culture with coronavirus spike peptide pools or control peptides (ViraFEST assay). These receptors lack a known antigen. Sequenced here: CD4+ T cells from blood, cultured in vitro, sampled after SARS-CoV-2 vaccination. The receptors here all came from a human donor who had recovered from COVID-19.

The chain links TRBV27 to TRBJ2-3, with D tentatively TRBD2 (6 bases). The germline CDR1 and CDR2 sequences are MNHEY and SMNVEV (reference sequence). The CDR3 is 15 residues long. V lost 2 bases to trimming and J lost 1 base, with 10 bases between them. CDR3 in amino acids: CASSLGGTRTDTQYF. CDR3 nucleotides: TGTGCCAGCAGTTTAGGCGGGACCCGCACAGATACGCAGTATTTT.

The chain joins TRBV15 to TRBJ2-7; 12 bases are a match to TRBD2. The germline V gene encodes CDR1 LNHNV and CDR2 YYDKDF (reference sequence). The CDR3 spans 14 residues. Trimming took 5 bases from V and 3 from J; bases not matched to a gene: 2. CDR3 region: CATSETSGGYEQYF. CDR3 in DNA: TGTGCCACCAGCGAGACTAGCGGGGGCTACGAGCAGTACTTC. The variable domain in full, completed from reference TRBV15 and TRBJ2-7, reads DAMVIQNPRYQVTQFGKPVTLSCSQTLNHNVMYWYQQKSSQAPKLLFHYYDKDFNNEADTPDNFQSRRPNTSFCFLDIRSPGLGDTAMYLCATSETSGGYEQYFGPGTRLTVT.

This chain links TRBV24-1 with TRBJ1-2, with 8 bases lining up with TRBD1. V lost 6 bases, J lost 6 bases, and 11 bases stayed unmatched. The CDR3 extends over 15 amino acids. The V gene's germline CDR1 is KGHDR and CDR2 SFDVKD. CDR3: CATSYSGGERHGYTF. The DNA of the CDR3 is TGTGCCACCAGTTACTCAGGGGGCGAGAGGCATGGCTACACCTTC.

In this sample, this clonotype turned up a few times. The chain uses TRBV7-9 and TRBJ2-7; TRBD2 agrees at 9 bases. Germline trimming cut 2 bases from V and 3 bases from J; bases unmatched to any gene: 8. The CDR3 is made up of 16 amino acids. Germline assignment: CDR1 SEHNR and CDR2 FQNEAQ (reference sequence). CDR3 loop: CASSLWASGANYEQYF. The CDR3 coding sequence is TGTGCCAGCAGCTTATGGGCTAGCGGGGCTAACTACGAGCAGTACTTC.

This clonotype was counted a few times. The CDR3: CASSVGQNNQPQHF. The CDR3 nucleotides are TGTGCCAGCTCGGTCGGACAGAACAATCAGCCCCAGCATTTT. This chain joins TRBV6-2 or TRBV6-3 and TRBJ1-5; D may be TRBD1 (6 bases). The CDR3 has 14 residues. From germline, CDR1 is MNHEY and CDR2 SVGEGT. Trimming cost V 8 bases and J 3 bases, with 14 bases left between them.

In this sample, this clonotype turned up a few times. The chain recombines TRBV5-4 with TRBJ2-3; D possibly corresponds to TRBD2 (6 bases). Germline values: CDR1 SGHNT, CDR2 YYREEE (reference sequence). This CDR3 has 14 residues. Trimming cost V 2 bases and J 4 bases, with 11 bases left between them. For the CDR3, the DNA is TGTGCCAGCAGCTTAGGAGGGAGTGCAGATACGCAGTATTTT. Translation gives CASSLGGSADTQYF.

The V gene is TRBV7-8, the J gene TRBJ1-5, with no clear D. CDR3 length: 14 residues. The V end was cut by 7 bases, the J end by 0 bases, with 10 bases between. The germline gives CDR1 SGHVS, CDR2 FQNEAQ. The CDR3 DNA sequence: TGTGCCAGCACGAGGGTCTATAGCAATCAGCCCCAGCATTTT. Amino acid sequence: CASTRVYSNQPQHF. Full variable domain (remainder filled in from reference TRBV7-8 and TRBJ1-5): GAGVSQSPRYKVAKRGQDVALRCDPISGHVSLFWYQQALGQGPEFLTYFQNEAQLDKSGLPSDRFFAERPEGSVSTLKIQRTQQEDSAVYLCASTRVYSNQPQHFGDGTRLSIL.

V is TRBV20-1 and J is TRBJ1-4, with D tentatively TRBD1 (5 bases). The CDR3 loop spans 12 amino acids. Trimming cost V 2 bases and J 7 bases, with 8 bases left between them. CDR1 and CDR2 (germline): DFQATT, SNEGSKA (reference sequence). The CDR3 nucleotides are TGCAGTGCTAGAAGAGGGACTGAAAAACTGTTTTTT. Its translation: CSARRGTEKLFF.

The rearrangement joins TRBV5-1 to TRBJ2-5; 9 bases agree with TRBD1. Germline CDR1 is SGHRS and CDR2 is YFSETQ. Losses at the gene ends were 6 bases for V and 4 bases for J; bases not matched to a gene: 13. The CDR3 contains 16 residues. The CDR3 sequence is CASNTQPGQGRETQYF. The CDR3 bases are TGCGCCAGCAACACCCAGCCGGGACAGGGTCGAGAGACCCAGTACTTC.

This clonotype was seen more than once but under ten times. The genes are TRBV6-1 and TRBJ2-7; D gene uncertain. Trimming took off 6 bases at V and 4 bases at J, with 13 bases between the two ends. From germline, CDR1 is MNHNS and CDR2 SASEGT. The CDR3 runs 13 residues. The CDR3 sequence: CASSPSIGYEQYF. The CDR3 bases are TGTGCCAGCAGCCCTAGTATCGGATACGAGCAGTACTTC.